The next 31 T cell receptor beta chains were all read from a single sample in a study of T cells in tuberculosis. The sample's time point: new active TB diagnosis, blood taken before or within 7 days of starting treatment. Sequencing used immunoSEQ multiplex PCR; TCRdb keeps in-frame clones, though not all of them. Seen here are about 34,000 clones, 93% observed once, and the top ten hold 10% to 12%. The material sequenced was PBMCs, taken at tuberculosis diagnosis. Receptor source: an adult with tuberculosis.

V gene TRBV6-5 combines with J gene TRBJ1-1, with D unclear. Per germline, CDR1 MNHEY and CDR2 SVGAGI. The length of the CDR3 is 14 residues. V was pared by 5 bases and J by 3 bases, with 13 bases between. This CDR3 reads CASSPTRLDTEAFF. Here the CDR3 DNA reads TGTGCCAGCAGTCCGACAAGGCTTGACACTGAAGCTTTCTTT.

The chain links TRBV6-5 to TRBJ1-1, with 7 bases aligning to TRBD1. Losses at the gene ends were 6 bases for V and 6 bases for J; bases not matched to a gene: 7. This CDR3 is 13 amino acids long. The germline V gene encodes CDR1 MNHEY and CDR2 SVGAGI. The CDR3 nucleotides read TGTGCCAGCAGACGCCACCAGGGGGCTGAAGCTTTCTTT. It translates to CASRRHQGAEAFF.

The CDR3 region is CASSEAPSGSLSYEQYF. In DNA form, the CDR3 reads TGTGCCAGCAGTGAAGCGCCAAGCGGTAGCCTCTCCTACGAGCAGTACTTC. The chain carries TRBV2 and TRBJ2-7; perhaps TRBD2 as D (5 bases). CDR1 SNHLY and CDR2 FYNNEI come from the germline V gene. Between the trimmed V and J ends, which lost 0 bases and 0 bases, there was a span of 15 bases. The CDR3 covers 17 residues.

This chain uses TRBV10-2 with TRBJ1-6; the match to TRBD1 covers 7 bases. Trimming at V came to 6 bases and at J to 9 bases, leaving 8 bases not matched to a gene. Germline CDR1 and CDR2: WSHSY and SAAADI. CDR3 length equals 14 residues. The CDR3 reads CASSPGQVSSPLHF. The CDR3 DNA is TGCGCCAGCAGCCCCGGACAGGTGTCTTCACCCCTCCACTTT.

This chain's CDR3 is CAWTRGPGHEQYF. CDR3 coding DNA: TGTGCCTGGACCCGAGGGCCAGGCCACGAGCAGTACTTC. The V and J genes are TRBV30 and TRBJ2-7; TRBD2 might be the D (5 bases). CDR3 size: 13 residues. V was cut by 4 bases and J by 5 bases, with 15 bases left in between. From germline, CDR1 is GTSNPN and CDR2 SVGIG (reference sequence). Full variable domain (missing parts from reference TRBV30 and TRBJ2-7): SQTIHQWPATLVQPVGSPLSLECTVEGTSNPNLYWYRQAAGRGLQLLFYSVGIGQISSEVPQNLSASRPQDRQFILSSKKLLLSDSGFYLCAWTRGPGHEQYFGPGTRLTVT.

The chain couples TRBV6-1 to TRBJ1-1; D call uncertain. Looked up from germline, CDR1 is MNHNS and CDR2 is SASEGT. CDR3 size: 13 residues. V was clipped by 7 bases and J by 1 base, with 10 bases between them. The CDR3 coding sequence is TGTGCCAGCACGCGGGAGGAGAACACTGAAGCTTTCTTT. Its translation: CASTREENTEAFF.

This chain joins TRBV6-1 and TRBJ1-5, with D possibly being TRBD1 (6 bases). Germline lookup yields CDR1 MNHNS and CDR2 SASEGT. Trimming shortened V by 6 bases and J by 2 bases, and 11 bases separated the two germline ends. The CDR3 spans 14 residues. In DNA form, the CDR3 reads TGTGCCAGCAGGGTCGCAGGGGGCAATCAGCCCCAGCATTTT. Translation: CASRVAGGNQPQHF.

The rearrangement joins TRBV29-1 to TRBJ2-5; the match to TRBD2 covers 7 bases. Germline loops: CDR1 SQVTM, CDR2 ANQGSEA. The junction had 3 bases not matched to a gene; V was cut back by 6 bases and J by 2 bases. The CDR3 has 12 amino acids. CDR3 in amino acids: CSVRGVQETQYF. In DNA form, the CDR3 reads TGCAGCGTACGGGGGGTACAAGAGACCCAGTACTTC.

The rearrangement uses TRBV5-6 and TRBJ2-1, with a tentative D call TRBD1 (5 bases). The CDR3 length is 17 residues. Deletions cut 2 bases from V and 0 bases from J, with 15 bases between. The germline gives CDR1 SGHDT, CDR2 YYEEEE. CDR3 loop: CASSFPRQLSSYNEQFF. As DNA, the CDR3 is TGTGCCAGCAGCTTTCCCCGACAGTTAAGCTCCTACAATGAGCAGTTCTTC.

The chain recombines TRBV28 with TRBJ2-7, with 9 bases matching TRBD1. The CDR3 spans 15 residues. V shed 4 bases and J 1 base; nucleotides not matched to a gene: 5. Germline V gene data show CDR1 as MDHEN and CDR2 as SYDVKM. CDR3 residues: CASSSTGGSSYEQYF. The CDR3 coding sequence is TGTGCCAGCAGTTCCACAGGGGGCTCTTCCTACGAGCAGTACTTC.

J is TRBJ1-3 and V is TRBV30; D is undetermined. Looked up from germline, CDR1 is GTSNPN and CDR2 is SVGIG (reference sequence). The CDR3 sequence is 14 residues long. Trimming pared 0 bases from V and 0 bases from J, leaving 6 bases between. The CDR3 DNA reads TGTGCCTGGAGTGTGGGGAGCTCTGGAAACACCATATATTTT. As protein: CAWSVGSSGNTIYF.

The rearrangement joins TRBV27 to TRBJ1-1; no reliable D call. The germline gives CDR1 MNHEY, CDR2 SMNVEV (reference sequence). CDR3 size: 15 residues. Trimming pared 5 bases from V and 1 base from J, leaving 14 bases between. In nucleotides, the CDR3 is TGTGCCAGCAGTCGCTCCCCGACTGGGAACACTGAAGCTTTCTTT. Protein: CASSRSPTGNTEAFF.

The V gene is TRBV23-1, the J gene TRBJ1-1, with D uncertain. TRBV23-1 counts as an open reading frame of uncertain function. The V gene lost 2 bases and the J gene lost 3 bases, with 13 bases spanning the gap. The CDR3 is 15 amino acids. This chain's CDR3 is CASSQIPTEDTEAFF. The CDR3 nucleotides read TGCGCCAGCAGTCAAATCCCGACTGAAGACACTGAAGCTTTCTTT.

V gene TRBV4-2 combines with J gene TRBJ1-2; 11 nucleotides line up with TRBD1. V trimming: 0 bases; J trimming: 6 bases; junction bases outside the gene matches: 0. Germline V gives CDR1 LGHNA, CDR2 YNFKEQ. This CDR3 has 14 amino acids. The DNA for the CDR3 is TGTGCCAGCAGCCAAGAGGACAGGGGGCATGGCTACACCTTC. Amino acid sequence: CASSQEDRGHGYTF.

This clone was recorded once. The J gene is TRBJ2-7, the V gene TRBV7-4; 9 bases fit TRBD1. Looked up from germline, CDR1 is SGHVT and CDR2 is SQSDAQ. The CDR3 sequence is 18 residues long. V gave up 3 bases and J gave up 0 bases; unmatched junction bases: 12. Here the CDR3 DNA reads TGTGCCAGCAGCTTCCAACCCGGGGACAGGGAGGGCTCCTACGAGCAGTACTTC. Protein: CASSFQPGDREGSYEQYF.

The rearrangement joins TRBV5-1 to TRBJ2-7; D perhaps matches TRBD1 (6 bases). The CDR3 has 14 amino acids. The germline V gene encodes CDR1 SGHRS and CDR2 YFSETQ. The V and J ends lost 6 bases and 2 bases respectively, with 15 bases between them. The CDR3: CASKDDRPPYEQYF. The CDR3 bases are TGCGCCAGCAAAGACGACAGGCCGCCCTACGAGCAGTACTTC.

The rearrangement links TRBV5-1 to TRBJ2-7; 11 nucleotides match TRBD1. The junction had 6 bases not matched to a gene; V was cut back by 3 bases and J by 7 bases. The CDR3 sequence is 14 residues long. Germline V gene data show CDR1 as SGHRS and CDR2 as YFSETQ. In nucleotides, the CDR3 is TGCGCCAGCAGCTGGACAGGGGGCGCGGAAGAGCAGTACTTC. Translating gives CASSWTGGAEEQYF. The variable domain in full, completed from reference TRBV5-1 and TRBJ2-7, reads KAGVTQTPRYLIKTRGQQVTLSCSPISGHRSVSWYQQTPGQGLQFLFEYFSETQRNKGNFPGRFSGRQFSNSRSEMNVSTLELGDSALYLCASSWTGGAEEQYFGPGTRLTVT.

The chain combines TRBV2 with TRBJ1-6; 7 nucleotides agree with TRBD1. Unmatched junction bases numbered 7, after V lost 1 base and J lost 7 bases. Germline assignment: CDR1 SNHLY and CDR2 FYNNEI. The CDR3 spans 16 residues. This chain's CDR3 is CASSEGWGTENSPLHF. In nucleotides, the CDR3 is TGTGCCAGCAGTGAAGGGTGGGGGACAGAGAATTCACCCCTCCACTTT.

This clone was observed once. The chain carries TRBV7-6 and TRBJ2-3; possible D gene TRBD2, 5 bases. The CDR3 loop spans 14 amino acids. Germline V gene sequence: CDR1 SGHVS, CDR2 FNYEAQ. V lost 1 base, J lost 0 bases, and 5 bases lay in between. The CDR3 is CASSLGLSTDTQYF. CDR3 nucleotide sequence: TGTGCCAGCAGCTTAGGACTAAGCACAGATACGCAGTATTTT.

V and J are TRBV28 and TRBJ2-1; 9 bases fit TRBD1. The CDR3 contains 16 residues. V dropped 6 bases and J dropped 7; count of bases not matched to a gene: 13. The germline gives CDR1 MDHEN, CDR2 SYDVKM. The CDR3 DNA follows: TGTGCCAGCAGCCCCAGAAAGACAGGGGGAAAGAATGAGCAGTTCTTC. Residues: CASSPRKTGGKNEQFF.

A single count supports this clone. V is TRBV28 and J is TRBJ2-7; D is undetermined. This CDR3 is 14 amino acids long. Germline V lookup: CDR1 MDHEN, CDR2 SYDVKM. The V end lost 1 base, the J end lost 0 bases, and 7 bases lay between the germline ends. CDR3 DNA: TGTGCCAGCAGTTTATTCAGAAGCTCCTACGAGCAGTACTTC. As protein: CASSLFRSSYEQYF.

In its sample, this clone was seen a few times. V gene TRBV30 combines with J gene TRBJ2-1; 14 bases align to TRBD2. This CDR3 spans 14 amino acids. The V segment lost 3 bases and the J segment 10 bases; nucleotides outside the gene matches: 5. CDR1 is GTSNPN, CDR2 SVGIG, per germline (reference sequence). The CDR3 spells CAWRTSGGAREQFF. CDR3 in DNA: TGTGCCTGGAGGACTAGCGGGGGGGCCAGGGAGCAGTTCTTC.

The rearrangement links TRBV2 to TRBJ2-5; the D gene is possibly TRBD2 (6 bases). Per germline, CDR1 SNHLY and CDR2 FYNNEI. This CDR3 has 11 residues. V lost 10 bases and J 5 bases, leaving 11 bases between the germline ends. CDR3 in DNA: TGTGCCATCGGGACTCAGGAGACCCAGTACTTC. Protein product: CAIGTQETQYF. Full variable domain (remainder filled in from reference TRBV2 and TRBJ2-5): EPEVTQTPSHQVTQMGQEVILRCVPISNHLYFYWYRQILGQKVEFLVSFYNNEISEKSEIFDDQFSVERPDGSNFTLKIRSTKLEDSAMYFCAIGTQETQYFGPGTRLLVL.

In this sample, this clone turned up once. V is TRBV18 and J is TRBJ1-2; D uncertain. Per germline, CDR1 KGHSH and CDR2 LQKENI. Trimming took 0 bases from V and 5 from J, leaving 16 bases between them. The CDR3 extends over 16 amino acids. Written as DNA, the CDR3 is TGTGCCAGCTCACCACCATTTGAGGGCCTCTTATATGGCTACACCTTC. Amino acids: CASSPPFEGLLYGYTF.

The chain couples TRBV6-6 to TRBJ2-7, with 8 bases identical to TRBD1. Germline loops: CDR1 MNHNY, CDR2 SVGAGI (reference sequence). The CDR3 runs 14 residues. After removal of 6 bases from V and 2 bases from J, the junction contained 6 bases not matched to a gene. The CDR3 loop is CASRPGQDTYEQYF. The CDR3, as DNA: TGTGCCAGCAGGCCGGGACAGGACACCTACGAGCAGTACTTC.

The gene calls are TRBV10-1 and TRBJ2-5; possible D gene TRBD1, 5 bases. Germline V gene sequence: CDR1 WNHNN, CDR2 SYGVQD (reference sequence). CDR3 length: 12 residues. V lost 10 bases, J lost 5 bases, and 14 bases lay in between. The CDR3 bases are TGCGCCAACCTGAGTGGGGCGGAGACCCAGTACTTC. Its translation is CANLSGAETQYF.

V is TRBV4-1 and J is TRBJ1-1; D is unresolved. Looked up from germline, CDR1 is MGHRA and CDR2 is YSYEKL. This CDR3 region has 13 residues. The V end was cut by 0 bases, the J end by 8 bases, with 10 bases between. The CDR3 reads CASSQDERREAFF. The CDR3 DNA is TGCGCCAGCAGCCAAGACGAACGGAGAGAAGCTTTCTTT.

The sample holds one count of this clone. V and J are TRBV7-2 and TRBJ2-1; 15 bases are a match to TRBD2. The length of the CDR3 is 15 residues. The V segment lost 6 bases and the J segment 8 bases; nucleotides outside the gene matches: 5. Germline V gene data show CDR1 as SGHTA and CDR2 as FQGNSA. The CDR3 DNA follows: TGTGCCAGCAGTTGGACTAGCGGGGGGGCCCATGAGCAGTTCTTC. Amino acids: CASSWTSGGAHEQFF. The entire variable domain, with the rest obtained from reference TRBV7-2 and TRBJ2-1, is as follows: GAGVSQSPSNKVTEKGKDVELRCDPISGHTALYWYRQSLGQGLEFLIYFQGNSAPDKSGLPSDRFSAERTGGSVSTLTIQRTQQEDSAVYLCASSWTSGGAHEQFFGPGTRLTVL.

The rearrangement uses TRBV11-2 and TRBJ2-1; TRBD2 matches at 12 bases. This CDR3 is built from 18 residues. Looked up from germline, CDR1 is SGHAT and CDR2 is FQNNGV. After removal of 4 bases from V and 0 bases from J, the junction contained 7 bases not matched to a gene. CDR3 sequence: CASSSRLAGVSSYNEQFF. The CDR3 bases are TGTGCCAGCAGCTCTCGACTAGCGGGGGTTAGCTCCTACAATGAGCAGTTCTTC.

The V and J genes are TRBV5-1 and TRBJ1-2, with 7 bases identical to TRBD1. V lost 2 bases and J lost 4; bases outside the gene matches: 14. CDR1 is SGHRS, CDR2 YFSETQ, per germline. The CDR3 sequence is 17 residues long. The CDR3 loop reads CASSFGTGTAYFYGYTF. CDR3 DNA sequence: TGCGCCAGCAGCTTTGGGACCGGGACAGCCTACTTCTATGGCTACACCTTC.

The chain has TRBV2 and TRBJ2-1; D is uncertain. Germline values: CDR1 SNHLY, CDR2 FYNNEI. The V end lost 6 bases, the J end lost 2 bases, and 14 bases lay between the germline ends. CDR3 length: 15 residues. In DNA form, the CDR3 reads TGTGCCAGCAGAAAGGATAATAGCCCCTACAATGAGCAGTTCTTC. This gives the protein CASRKDNSPYNEQFF. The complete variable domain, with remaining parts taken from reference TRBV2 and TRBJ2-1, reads EPEVTQTPSHQVTQMGQEVILRCVPISNHLYFYWYRQILGQKVEFLVSFYNNEISEKSEIFDDQFSVERPDGSNFTLKIRSTKLEDSAMYFCASRKDNSPYNEQFFGPGTRLTVL.